This TCR beta chain appears in the sequencing data of a study of response to subunit inactivated influenza vaccine. Overall study results and limits: Each seasonal influenza vaccination recruits few new T cells, the authors suggested.

A few counts support this clonotype. Its specificity is unknown. A single record per CDR3 protein comes from TCRdb applying MiXCR to the RT-PCR reads. The sample lists around 850,000 distinct CDR3 sequences, roughly 20% occurring once. V shed 0 bases, J shed 9 bases, and the junction held 3 bases outside the gene matches. The CDR3 is 13 residues long. Germline CDR1 SGDLS, CDR2 YYNGEE. This sequence originates from a man over 45 who received an inactivated influenza vaccine. The chain is built from TRBV9 and TRBJ2-1, with 7 positions matching TRBD1. This material consisted of PBMCs from blood, taken roughly 5 days after vaccination. Here the CDR3 reads CASSVGGGPEQFF. CDR3 DNA sequence: TGTGCCAGCAGCGTAGGAGGGGGCCCTGAGCAGTTCTTC.